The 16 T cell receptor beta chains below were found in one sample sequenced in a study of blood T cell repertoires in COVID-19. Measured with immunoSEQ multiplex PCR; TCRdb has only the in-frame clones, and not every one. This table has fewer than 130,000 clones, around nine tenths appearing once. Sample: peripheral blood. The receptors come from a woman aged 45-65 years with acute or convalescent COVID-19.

The CDR3 DNA reads as TGTGCCAGCAGCCAGAGAGGGGGGGGTAGCGGGCCTTTTACCTACGAGCAGTACTTC. Protein: CASSQRGGGSGPFTYEQYF. The V gene is TRBV9, the J gene TRBJ2-7, with a tentative D call TRBD2 (7 bases). V lost 4 bases, J lost 2 bases, and 28 bases lay in between. The CDR3 consists of 19 residues. Germline CDR1 SGDLS, CDR2 YYNGEE.

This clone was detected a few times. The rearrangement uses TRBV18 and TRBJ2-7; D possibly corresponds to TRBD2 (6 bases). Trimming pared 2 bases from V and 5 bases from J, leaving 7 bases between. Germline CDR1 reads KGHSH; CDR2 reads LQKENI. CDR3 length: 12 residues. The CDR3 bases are TGTGCCAGCTCACCAGCTAGCGACGAGCAGTACTTC. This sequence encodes CASSPASDEQYF. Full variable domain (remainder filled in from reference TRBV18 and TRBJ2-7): NAGVMQNPRHLVRRRGQEARLRCSPMKGHSHVYWYRQLPEEGLKFMVYLQKENIIDESGMPKERFSAEFPKEGPSILRIQQVVRGDSAAYFCASSPASDEQYFGPGTRLTVT.

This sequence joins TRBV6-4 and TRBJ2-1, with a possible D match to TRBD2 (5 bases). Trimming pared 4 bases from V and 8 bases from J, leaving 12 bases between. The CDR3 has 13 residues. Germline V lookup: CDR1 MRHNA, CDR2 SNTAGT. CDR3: CASSVEGSHEQFF. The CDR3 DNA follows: TGTGCCAGCAGTGTTGAGGGATCCCATGAGCAGTTCTTC.

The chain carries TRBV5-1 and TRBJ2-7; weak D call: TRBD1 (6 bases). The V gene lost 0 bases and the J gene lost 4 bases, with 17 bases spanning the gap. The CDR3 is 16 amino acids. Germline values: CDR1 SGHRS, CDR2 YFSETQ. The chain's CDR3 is CASSLVGGQSFYEQYF. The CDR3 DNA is TGCGCCAGCAGCTTGGTTGGGGGACAAAGCTTTTACGAGCAGTACTTC.

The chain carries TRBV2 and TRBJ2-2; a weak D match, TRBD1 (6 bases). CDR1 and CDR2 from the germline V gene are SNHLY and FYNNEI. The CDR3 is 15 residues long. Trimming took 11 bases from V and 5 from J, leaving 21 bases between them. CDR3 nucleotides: TGTGCCCACGGGGAGAGGGGGAGACGGACCGGGGAGCTGTTTTTT. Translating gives CAHGERGRRTGELFF.

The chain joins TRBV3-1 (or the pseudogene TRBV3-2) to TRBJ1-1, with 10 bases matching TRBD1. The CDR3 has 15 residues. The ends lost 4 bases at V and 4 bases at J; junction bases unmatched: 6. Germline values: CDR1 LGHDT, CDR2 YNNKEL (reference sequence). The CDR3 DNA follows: TGTGCCAGCAGCCCCCCGACAGGGGGCATCACTGAAGCTTTCTTT. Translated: CASSPPTGGITEAFF.

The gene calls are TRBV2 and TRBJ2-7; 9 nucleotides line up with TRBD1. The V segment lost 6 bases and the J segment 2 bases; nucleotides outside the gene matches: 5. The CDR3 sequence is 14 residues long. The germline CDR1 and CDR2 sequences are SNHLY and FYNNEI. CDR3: CASRRDRATYEQYF. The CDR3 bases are TGTGCCAGCAGGCGGGACAGGGCCACCTACGAGCAGTACTTC.

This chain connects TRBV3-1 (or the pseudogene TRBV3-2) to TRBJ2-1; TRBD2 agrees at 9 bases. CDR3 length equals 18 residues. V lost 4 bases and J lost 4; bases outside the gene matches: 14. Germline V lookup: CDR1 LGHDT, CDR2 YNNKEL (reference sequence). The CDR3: CASSRAGTSNLGYNEQFF. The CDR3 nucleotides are TGTGCCAGCAGCCGAGCCGGGACTAGCAATCTGGGATACAATGAGCAGTTCTTC.

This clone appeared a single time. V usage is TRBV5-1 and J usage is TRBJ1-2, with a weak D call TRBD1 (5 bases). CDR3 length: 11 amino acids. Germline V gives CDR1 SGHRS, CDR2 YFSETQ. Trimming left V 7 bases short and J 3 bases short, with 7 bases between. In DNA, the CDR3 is TGCGCCAGCCAGGGCGACTATGGCTACACCTTC. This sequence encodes CASQGDYGYTF.

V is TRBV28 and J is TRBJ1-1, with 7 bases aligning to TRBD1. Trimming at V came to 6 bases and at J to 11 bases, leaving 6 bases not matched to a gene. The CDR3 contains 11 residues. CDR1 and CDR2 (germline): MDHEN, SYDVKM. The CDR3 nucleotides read TGTGCCAGCAGAAAGGACAGGTTCGCTTTCTTT. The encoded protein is CASRKDRFAFF. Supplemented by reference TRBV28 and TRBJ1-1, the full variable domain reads DVKVTQSSRYLVKRTGEKVFLECVQDMDHENMFWYRQDPGLGLRLIYFSYDVKMKEKGDIPEGYSVSREKKERFSLILESASTNQTSMYLCASRKDRFAFFGQGTRLTVV.

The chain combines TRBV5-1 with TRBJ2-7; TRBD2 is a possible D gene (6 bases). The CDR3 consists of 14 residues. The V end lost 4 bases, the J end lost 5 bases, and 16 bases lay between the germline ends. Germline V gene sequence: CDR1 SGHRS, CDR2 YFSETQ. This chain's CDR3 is CASSPGLSGDEQYF. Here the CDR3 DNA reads TGCGCCAGCAGCCCGGGACTCTCTGGGGACGAGCAGTACTTC. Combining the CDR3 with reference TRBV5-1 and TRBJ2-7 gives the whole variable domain KAGVTQTPRYLIKTRGQQVTLSCSPISGHRSVSWYQQTPGQGLQFLFEYFSETQRNKGNFPGRFSGRQFSNSRSEMNVSTLELGDSALYLCASSPGLSGDEQYFGPGTRLTVT.

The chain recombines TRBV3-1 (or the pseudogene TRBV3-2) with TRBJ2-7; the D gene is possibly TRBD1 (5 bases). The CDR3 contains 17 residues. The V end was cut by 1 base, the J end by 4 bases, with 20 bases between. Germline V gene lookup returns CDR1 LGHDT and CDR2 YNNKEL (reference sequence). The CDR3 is CASSQVFQPKKGYEQYF. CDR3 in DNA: TGTGCCAGCAGCCAAGTGTTTCAGCCCAAGAAGGGGTACGAGCAGTACTTC.

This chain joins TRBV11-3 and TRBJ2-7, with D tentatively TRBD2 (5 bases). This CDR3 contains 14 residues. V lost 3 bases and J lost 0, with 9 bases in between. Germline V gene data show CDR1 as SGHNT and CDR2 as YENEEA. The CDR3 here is CASSLDGDSYEQYF. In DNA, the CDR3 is TGTGCCAGCAGCTTGGACGGGGACTCCTACGAGCAGTACTTC. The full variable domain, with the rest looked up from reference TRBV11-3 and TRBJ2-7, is EAGVVQSPRYKIIEKKQPVAFWCNPISGHNTLYWYLQNLGQGPELLIRYENEEAVDDSQLPKDRFSAERLKGVDSTLKIQPAELGDSAVYLCASSLDGDSYEQYFGPGTRLTVT.

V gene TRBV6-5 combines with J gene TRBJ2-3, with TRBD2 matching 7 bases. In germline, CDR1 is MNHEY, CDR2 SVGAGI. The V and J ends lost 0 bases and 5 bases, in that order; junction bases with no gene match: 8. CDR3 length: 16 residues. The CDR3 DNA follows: TGTGCCAGCAGTTACTCAGGCGGGAGCACGGGAGATACGCAGTATTTT. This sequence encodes CASSYSGGSTGDTQYF.

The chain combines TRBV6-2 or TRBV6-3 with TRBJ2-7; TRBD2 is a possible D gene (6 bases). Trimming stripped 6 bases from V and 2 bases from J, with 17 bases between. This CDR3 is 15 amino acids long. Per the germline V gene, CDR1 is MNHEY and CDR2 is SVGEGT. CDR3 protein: CASSNGGGGTYEQYF. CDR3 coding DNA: TGTGCCAGCAGCAATGGGGGAGGAGGCACCTACGAGCAGTACTTC.

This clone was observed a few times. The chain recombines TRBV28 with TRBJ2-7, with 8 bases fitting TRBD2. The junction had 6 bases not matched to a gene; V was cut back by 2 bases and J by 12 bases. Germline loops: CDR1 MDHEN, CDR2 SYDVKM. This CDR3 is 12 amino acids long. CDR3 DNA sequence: TGTGCCAGCAGTTTACTAGCGGGCGTCCCGTACTTC. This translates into CASSLLAGVPYF.